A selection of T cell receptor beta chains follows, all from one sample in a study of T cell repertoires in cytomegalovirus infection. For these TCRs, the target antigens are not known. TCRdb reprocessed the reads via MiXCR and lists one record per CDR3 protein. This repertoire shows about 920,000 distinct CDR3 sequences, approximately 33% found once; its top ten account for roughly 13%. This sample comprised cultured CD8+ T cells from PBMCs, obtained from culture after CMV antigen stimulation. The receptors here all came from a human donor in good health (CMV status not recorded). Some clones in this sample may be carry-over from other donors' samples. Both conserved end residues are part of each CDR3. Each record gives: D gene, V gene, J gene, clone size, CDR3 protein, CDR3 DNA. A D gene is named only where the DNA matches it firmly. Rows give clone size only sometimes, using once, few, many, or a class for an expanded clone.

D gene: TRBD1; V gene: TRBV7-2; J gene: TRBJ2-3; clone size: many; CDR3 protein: CASSLGGQDTDTQYF; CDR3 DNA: TGTGCCAGCAGCTTAGGGGGACAGGACACAGATACGCAGTATTTT
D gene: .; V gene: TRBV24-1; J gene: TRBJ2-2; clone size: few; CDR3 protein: CATRGAGHGELFF; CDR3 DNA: TGTGCCACCCGGGGGGCCGGGCACGGGGAGCTGTTTTTT
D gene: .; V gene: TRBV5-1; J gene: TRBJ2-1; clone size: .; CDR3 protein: CASGTPAGLDHNEQFF; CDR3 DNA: TGCGCCAGCGGAACTCCCGCGGGACTGGACCACAATGAGCAGTTCTTC
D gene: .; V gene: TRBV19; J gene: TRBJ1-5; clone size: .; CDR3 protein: CASSWFGGANQPQHF; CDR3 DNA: TGTGCCAGTAGTTGGTTCGGGGGCGCAAACCAGCCCCAGCATTTT
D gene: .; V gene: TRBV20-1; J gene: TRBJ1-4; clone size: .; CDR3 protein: CSAHLQGSREKLFF; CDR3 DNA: TGCAGTGCGCATCTACAGGGAAGTCGGGAAAAACTGTTTTTT
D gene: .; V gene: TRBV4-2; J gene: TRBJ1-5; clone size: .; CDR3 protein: CASSQGPGQPQHF; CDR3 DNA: TGTGCCAGCAGCCAAGGGCCGGGTCAGCCCCAGCATTTT
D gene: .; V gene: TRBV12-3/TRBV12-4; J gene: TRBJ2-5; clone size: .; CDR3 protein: CASVSGLKETQYF; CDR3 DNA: TGTGCCAGCGTCTCGGGCCTCAAAGAGACCCAGTACTTC
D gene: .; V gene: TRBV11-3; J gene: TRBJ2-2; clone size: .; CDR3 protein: CASSPRTGGANTGELFF; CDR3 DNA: TGTGCCAGCAGCCCCCGAACAGGCGGGGCGAACACCGGGGAGCTGTTTTTT
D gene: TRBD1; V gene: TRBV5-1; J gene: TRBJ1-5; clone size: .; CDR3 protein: CASSLGTGGWGNQHQHF; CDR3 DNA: TGCGCCAGCAGCTTAGGGACAGGGGGCTGGGGCAATCAGCACCAGCATTTT
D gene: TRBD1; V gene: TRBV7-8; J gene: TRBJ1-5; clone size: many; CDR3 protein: CASGGQSNQPQHF; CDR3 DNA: TGTGCCAGCGGGGGACAGAGCAATCAGCCCCAGCATTTT
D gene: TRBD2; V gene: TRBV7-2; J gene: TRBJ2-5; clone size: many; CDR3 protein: CASSPLADEETQYF; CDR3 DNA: TGTGCCAGCAGCCCACTAGCGGATGAAGAGACCCAGTACTTC
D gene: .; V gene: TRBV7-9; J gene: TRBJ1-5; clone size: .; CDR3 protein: CASSPGGRPQHF; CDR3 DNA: TGTGCCAGCAGCCCCGGAGGAAGGCCCCAGCATTTT
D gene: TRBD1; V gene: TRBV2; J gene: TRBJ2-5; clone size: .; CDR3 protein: CASSAAGGGETQYF; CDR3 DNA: TGTGCCAGCAGTGCAGCAGGGGGCGGTGAGACCCAGTACTTC
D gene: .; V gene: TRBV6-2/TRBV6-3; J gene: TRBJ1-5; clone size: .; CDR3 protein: CASRTGTPGIQPQHF; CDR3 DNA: TGTGCCAGCAGAACCGGGACACCCGGTATTCAGCCCCAGCATTTT
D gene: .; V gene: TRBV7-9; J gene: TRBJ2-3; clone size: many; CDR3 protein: CASTPESDTQYF; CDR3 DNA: TGTGCCAGCACCCCTGAATCAGATACGCAGTATTTT
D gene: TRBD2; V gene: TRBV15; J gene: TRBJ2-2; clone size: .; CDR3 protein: CATSSGSGGLNTGELFF; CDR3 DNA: TGTGCCACCAGCAGTGGTAGCGGGGGACTGAACACCGGGGAGCTGTTTTTT
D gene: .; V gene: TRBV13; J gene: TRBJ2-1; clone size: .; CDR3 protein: CASSGGTDVEFF; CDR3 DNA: TGTGCCAGCAGTGGGGGGACAGATGTTGAGTTCTTC
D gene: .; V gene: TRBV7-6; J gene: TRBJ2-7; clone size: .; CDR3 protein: CASRELVGAAYEQYF; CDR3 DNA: TGTGCCAGCAGGGAACTAGTGGGGGCCGCCTACGAGCAGTACTTC
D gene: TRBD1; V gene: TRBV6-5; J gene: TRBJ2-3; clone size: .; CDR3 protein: CASSTGGGRNTQYF; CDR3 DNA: TGTGCCAGCAGCACAGGGGGCGGACGAAATACGCAGTATTTT
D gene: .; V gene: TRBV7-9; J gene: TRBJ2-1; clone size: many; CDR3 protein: CASSLSYEQFF; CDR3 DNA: TGTGCCAGCAGCTTATCCTATGAGCAGTTCTTC
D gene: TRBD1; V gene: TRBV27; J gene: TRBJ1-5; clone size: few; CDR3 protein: CASGPGTGNQPQHF; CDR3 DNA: TGTGCCAGCGGACCTGGGACAGGCAATCAGCCCCAGCATTTT
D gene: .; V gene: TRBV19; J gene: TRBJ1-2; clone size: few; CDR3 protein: CASRARGYGYTF; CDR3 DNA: TGTGCGAGTAGAGCCAGAGGCTATGGCTACACCTTC
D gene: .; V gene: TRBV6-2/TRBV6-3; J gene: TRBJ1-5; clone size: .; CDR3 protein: CASSHTNSNQPQHF; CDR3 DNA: TGTGCCAGCAGCCACACAAATAGCAATCAGCCCCAGCATTTT
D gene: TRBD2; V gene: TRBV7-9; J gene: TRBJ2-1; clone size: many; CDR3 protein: CASSSSGEQFF; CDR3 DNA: TGTGCCAGCAGCTCTAGCGGAGAGCAGTTCTTC
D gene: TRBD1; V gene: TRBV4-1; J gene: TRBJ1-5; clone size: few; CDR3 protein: CASGQGIGDQPQHF; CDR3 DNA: TGCGCCAGCGGACAGGGGATCGGGGATCAGCCCCAGCATTTT
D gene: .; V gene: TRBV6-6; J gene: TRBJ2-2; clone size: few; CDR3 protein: CASSPKGPNFGELFF; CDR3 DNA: TGTGCCAGCAGCCCTAAAGGACCCAACTTCGGGGAGCTGTTTTTT
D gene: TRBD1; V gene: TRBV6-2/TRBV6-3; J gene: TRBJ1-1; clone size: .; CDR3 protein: CASTDTGGRTEAFF; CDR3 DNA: TGTGCCAGCACCGATACAGGGGGCAGGACTGAAGCTTTCTTT
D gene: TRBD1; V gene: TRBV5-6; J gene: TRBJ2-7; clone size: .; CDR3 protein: CASSFGTGKYEQYF; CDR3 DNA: TGTGCCAGCAGCTTCGGGACAGGGAAGTACGAGCAGTACTTC
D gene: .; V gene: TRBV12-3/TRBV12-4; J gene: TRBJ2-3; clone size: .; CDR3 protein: CATRLGGGQYF; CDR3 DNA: TGTGCCACGCGCCTTGGCGGCGGGCAGTATTTT
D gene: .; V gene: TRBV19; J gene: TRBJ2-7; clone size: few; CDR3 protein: CASSLRTDKPYEQYF; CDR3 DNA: TGTGCCAGTAGTCTCCGGACGGACAAACCGTACGAGCAGTACTTC
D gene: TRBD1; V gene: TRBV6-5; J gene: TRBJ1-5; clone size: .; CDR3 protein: CASSLSPDRGPNQPQHF; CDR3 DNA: TGTGCCAGCAGTCTCTCCCCGGACAGGGGGCCGAATCAGCCCCAGCATTTT
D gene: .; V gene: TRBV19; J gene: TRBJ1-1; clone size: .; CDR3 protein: CASSIPMTRTEAFF; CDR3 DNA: TGTGCCAGTAGTATCCCTATGACCCGAACTGAAGCTTTCTTT
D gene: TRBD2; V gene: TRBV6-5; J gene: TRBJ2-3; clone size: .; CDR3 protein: CASSYSREASGESTDTQYF; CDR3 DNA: TGTGCCAGCAGTTACTCGAGGGAGGCTAGCGGGGAGAGCACAGATACGCAGTATTTT
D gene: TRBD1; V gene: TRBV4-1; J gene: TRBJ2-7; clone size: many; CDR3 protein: CASSPRQGAYEQYF; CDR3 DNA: TGCGCCAGCAGCCCGCGGCAGGGGGCCTACGAGCAGTACTTC
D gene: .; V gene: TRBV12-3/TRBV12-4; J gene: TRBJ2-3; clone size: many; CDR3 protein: CASSFTEASTDTQYF; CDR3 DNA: TGTGCCAGCAGTTTCACTGAAGCTAGCACAGATACGCAGTATTTT
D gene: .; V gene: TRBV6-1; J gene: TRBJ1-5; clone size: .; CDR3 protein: CASSELGPPSNQPQHF; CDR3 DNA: TGTGCCAGCAGTGAACTTGGGCCCCCGAGCAATCAGCCCCAGCATTTT
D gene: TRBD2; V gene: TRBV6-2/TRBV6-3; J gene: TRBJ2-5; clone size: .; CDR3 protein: CASSYTTGGSETQYF; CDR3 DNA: TGTGCCAGCAGTTACACGACGGGGGGGTCTGAGACCCAGTACTTC
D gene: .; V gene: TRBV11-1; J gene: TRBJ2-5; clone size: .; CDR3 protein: CASSPGQFVGGQETQYF; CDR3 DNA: TGTGCCAGCAGCCCCGGACAGTTCGTCGGGGGCCAAGAGACCCAGTACTTC
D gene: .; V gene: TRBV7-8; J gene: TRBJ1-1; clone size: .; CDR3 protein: CASSFADGYTEAFF; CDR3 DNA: TGTGCCAGCAGCTTTGCGGACGGGTACACTGAAGCTTTCTTT
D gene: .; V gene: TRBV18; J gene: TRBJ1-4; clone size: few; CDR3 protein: CASSRTGSEGEKLFF; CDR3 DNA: TGTGCCAGCTCACGAACGGGCTCGGAGGGGGAAAAACTGTTTTTT
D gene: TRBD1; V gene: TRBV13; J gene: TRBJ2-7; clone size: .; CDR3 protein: CASSSTIRDSSYEQCF; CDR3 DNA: TGTGCCAGCAGCTCCACCATCCGGGACAGCTCCTACGAGCAGTGCTTC
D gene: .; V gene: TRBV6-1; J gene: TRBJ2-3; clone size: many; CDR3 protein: CASRKGGVTDTQYF; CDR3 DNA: TGTGCCAGCAGGAAGGGAGGAGTCACAGATACGCAGTATTTT
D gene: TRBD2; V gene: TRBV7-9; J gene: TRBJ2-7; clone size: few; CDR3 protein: CASSLGLAGGYEQYF; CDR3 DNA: TGTGCCAGCAGCTTAGGACTAGCGGGGGGCTACGAGCAGTACTTC
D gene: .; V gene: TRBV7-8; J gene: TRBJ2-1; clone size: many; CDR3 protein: CASSPFEGGPYNEQFF; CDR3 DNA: TGTGCCAGCAGCCCCTTTGAGGGGGGGCCCTACAATGAGCAGTTCTTC
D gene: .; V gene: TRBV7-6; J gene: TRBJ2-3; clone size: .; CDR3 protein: CASTPSGYTQYF; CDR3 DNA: TGTGCCAGCACCCCGTCTGGCTATACGCAGTATTTT